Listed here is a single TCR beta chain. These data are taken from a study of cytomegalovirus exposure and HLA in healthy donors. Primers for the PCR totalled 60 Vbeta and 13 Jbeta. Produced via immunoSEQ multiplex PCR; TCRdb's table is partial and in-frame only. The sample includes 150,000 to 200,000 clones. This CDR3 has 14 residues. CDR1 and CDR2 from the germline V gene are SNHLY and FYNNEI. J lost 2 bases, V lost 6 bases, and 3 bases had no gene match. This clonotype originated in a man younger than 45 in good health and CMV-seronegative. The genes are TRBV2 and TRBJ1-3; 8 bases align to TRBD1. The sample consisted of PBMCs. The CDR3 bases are TGTGCCAGCAGCCAGGACAGGGCTGGAAACACCATATATTTT. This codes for CASSQDRAGNTIYF. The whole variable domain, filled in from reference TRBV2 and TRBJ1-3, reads EPEVTQTPSHQVTQMGQEVILRCVPISNHLYFYWYRQILGQKVEFLVSFYNNEISEKSEIFDDQFSVERPDGSNFTLKIRSTKLEDSAMYFCASSQDRAGNTIYFGEGSWLTVV.